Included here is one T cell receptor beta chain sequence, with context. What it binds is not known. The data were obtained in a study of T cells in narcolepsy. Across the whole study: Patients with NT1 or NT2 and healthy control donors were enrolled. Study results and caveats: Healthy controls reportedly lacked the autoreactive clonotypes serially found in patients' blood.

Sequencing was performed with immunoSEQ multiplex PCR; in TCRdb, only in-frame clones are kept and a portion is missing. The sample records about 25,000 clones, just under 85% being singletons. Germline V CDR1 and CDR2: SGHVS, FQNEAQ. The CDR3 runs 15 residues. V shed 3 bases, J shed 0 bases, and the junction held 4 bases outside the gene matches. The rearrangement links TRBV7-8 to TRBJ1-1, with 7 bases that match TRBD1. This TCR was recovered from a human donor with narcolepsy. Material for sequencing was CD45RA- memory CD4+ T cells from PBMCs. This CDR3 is CASSLRQGMNTEAFF. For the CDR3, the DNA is TGTGCCAGCAGCTTGAGACAGGGCATGAACACTGAAGCTTTCTTT.